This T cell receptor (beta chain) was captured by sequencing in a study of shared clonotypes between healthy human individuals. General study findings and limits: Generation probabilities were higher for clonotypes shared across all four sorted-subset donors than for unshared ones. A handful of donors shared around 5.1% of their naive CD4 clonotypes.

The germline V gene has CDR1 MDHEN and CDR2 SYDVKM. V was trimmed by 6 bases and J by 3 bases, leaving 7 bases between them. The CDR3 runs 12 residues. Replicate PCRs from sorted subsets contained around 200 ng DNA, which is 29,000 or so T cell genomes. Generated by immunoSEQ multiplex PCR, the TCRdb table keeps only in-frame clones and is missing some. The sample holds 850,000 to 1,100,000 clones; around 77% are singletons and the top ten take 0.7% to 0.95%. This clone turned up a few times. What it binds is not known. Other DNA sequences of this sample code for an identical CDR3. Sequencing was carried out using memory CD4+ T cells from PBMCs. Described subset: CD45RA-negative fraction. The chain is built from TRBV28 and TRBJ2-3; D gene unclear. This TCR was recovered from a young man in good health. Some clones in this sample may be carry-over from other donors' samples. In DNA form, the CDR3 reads TGTGCCAGCAGCCTAACAACAGATACGCAGTATTTT. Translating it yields CASSLTTDTQYF.